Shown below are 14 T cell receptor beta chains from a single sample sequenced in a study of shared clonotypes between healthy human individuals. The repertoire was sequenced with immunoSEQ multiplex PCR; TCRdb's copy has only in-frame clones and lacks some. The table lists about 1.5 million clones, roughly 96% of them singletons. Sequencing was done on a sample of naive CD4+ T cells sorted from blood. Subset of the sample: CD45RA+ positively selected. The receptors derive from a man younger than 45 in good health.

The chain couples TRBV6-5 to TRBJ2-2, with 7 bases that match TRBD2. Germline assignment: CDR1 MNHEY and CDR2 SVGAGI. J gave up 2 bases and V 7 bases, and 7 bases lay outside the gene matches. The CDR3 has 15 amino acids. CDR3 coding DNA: TGTGCCAGCACCTCGGGACTACAAAACACCGGGGAGCTGTTTTTT. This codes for CASTSGLQNTGELFF.

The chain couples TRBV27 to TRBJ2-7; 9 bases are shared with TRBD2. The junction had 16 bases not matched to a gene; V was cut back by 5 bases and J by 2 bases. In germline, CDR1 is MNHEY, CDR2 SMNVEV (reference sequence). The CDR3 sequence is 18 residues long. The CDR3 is CASSPRGVSGRRTYEQYF. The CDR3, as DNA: TGTGCCAGCAGTCCGAGGGGAGTTAGCGGGAGACGAACCTACGAGCAGTACTTC.

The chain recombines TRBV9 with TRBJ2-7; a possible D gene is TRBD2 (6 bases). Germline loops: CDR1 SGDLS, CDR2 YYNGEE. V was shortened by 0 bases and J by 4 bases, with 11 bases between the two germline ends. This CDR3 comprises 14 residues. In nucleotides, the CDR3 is TGTGCCAGCAGCGTAGCGGGAGTGGGTTACGAGCAGTACTTC. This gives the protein CASSVAGVGYEQYF.

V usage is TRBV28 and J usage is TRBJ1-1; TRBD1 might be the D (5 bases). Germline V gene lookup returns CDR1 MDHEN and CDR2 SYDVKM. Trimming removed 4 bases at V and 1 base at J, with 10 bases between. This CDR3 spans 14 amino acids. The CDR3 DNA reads TGTGCCAGCAGTTCCCCTGGGGGGAACACTGAAGCTTTCTTT. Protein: CASSSPGGNTEAFF.

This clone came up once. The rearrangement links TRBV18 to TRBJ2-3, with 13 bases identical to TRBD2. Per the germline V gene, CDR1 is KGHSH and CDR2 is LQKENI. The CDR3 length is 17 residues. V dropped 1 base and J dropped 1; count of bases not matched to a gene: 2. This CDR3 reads CASSPQLAGGGTDTQYF. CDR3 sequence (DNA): TGTGCCAGCTCACCACAACTAGCGGGAGGGGGCACAGATACGCAGTATTTT.

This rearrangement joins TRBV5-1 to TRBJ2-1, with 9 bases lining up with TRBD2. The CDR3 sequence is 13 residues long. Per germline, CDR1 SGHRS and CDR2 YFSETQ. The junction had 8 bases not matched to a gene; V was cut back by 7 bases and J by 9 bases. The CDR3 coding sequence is TGCGCCAGCGGCAATAGCGGGAGAGGTGAGCAGTTCTTC. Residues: CASGNSGRGEQFF. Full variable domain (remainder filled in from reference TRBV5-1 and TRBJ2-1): KAGVTQTPRYLIKTRGQQVTLSCSPISGHRSVSWYQQTPGQGLQFLFEYFSETQRNKGNFPGRFSGRQFSNSRSEMNVSTLELGDSALYLCASGNSGRGEQFFGPGTRLTVL.

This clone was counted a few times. The CDR3 DNA sequence: TGTGCCAGCAAGGAGAGATGGAACACTGAAGCTTTCTTT. Translating gives CASKERWNTEAFF. V gene TRBV11-2 combines with J gene TRBJ1-1; unclear D gene. This CDR3 has 13 residues. The germline V gene has CDR1 SGHAT and CDR2 FQNNGV. V was shortened by 7 bases and J by 1 base, with 10 bases between the two germline ends.

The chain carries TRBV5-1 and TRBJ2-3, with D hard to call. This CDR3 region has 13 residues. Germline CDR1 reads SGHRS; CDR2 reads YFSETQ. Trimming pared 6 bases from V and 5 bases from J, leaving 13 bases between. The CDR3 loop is CASTEAGKDTQYF. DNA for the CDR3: TGCGCCAGCACCGAGGCCGGAAAAGATACGCAGTATTTT. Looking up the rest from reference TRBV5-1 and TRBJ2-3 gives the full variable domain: KAGVTQTPRYLIKTRGQQVTLSCSPISGHRSVSWYQQTPGQGLQFLFEYFSETQRNKGNFPGRFSGRQFSNSRSEMNVSTLELGDSALYLCASTEAGKDTQYFGPGTRLTVL.

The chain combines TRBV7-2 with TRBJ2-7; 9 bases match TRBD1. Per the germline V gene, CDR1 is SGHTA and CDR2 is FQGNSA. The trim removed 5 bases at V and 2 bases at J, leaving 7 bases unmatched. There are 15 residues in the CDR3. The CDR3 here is CASSISTGGAYEQYF. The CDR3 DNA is TGTGCCAGCAGCATATCGACAGGGGGGGCCTACGAGCAGTACTTC.

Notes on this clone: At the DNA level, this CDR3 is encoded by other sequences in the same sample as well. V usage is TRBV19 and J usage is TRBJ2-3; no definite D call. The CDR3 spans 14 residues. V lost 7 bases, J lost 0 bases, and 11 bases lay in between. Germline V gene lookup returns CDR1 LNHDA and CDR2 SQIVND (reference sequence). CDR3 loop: CASTPGPSTDTQYF. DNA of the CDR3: TGTGCCAGTACTCCAGGCCCTAGCACAGATACGCAGTATTTT.

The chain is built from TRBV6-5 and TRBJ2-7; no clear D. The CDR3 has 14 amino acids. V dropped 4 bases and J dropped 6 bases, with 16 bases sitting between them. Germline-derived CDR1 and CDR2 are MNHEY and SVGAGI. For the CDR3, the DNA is TGTGCCAGCAGTTTCGGTTCGGGTGTATTCGAGCAGTACTTC. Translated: CASSFGSGVFEQYF.

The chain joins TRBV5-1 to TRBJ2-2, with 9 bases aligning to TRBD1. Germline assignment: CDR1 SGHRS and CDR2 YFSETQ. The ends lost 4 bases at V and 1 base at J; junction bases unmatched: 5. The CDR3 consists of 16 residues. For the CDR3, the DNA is TGCGCCAGCAGCGATTTGACAGGGGGGAACACCGGGGAGCTGTTTTTT. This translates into CASSDLTGGNTGELFF.

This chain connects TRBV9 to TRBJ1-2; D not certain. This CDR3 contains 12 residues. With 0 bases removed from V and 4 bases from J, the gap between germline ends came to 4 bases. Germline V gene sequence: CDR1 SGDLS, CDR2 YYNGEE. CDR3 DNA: TGTGCCAGCAGCGTAGATCGCTATGGCTACACCTTC. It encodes CASSVDRYGYTF.

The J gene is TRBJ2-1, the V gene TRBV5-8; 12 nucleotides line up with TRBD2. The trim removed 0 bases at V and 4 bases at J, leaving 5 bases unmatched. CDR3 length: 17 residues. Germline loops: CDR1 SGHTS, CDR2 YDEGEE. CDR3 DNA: TGTGCCAGCAGCTTGGCCCAACTAGCGGGAGGTTACAATGAGCAGTTCTTC. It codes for CASSLAQLAGGYNEQFF.